One and the same sample provided the 3 T cell receptor beta chains below, sequenced in a study of blood T cell repertoires in COVID-19 (dated by TCRdb to about 2020). Library construction relied on the immunoSEQ multiplex PCR assay. As stored in TCRdb, this immuneACCESS dataset retains in-frame rearrangements with V and J assigned. A fraction of the clones does not appear; measured against another copy, unresolved V genes explain less than half of the discrepancy, and the remainder lacks a known reason. Within this sample are about 180,000 clones, with approximately 85% of them counted one time only. The top ten constitute roughly 9.2% of the sample. The sample taken for sequencing was peripheral blood. These receptors all stem from a woman older than 75 with acute or convalescent COVID-19.

This clone was seen more than once but under ten times. Other DNA sequences in this specimen translate into the identical CDR3. The rearrangement uses TRBV4-2 and TRBJ2-7; D may be TRBD2 (6 bases). V lost 1 base and J lost 0, with 10 bases in between. The CDR3 length is 15 residues. CDR1 is LGHNA, CDR2 YNFKEQ, per germline. The CDR3: CASSQGGTRSYEQYF. DNA of the CDR3: TGTGCCAGCAGCCAAGGCGGGACCCGCTCCTACGAGCAGTACTTC.

The J gene is TRBJ2-3, the V gene TRBV7-3, with 7 nucleotides matching TRBD2. Germline V gene lookup returns CDR1 SGHTA and CDR2 FQGTGA. This CDR3 has 16 residues. J gave up 5 bases and V 6 bases, and 14 bases lay outside the gene matches. Here the CDR3 reads CASSSPTAGAVDTQYF. For the CDR3, the DNA is TGTGCCAGCAGTTCGCCGACGGCGGGAGCAGTAGATACGCAGTATTTT. The full variable domain, with the rest looked up from reference TRBV7-3 and TRBJ2-3, is GAGVSQTPSNKVTEKGKYVELRCDPISGHTALYWYRQSLGQGPEFLIYFQGTGAADDSGLPNDRFFAVRPEGSVSTLKIQRTERGDSAVYLCASSSPTAGAVDTQYFGPGTRLTVL.

This sequence joins TRBV4-3 and TRBJ2-5; maybe TRBD2 (6 bases). The germline gives CDR1 LGHNA, CDR2 YSLEER. The CDR3 contains 17 residues. Trimming cost V 0 bases and J 5 bases, with 19 bases left between them. CDR3 sequence reads: CASSQDWRRGRFETQYF. CDR3 bases: TGCGCCAGCAGCCAAGATTGGCGGAGAGGGAGGTTTGAGACCCAGTACTTC.